These 27 T cell receptor beta chains came from one sample sequenced in a study of T cell changes during pregnancy in multiple sclerosis (dated by TCRdb to about 2019). Receptor libraries were prepared by the immunoSEQ multiplex PCR assay. The table comes from immuneACCESS by way of TCRdb, which keeps in-frame sequences with V and J called. Part of the clones is missing from these tables; in studies checked, under half for an unresolved V gene and the rest for unknown reasons. This sample has 40,000 to 55,000 clones in its table, and over 90% of those were observed once. The ten largest clones capture about 0.61% of the sample. The sample in question was CD4+ T cells from peripheral blood mononuclear cells, obtained after pregnancy. All receptors come from a female donor in good health, enrolled as a control in a pregnancy study.

This chain joins TRBV5-4 and TRBJ2-1; 12 positions match TRBD2. CDR3 length equals 15 residues. The ends lost 3 bases at V and 7 bases at J; junction bases unmatched: 5. Germline V lookup: CDR1 SGHNT, CDR2 YYREEE (reference sequence). CDR3 region: CASSSSGGARNEQFF. The CDR3 DNA reads as TGTGCCAGCAGCTCTAGCGGGGGGGCCAGGAATGAGCAGTTCTTC.

This chain uses TRBV18 with TRBJ1-1; possibly TRBD1 for D (5 bases). Trimming pared 4 bases from V and 3 bases from J, leaving 18 bases between. CDR3 size: 16 residues. Germline V gives CDR1 KGHSH, CDR2 LQKENI. CDR3 in amino acids: CASSLGPPAGDTEAFF. As DNA, the CDR3 is TGTGCCAGCTCACTGGGACCACCCGCGGGGGACACTGAAGCTTTCTTT.

This clone was counted only a few times. V and J are TRBV28 and TRBJ2-6; 7 bases map to TRBD1. CDR1 is MDHEN and CDR2 is SYDVKM in the germline V gene. The trim removed 6 bases at V and 0 bases at J, leaving 5 bases unmatched. The CDR3 has 16 residues. The CDR3 here is CASSRTGGSGANVLTF. Here the CDR3 DNA reads TGTGCCAGCAGCCGGACAGGAGGCTCTGGGGCCAACGTCCTGACTTTC. Using reference TRBV28 and TRBJ2-6 for the parts outside the CDR3, the full variable domain is DVKVTQSSRYLVKRTGEKVFLECVQDMDHENMFWYRQDPGLGLRLIYFSYDVKMKEKGDIPEGYSVSREKKERFSLILESASTNQTSMYLCASSRTGGSGANVLTFGAGSRLTVL.

The chain combines TRBV6-5 with TRBJ2-5, with D possibly TRBD1 on 5 matching bases. The CDR3 covers 14 residues. Trimming took off 2 bases at V and 2 bases at J, with 9 bases between the two ends. The germline CDR1 and CDR2 sequences are MNHEY and SVGAGI. CDR3 protein: CASSYKGQQETQYF. DNA for the CDR3: TGTGCCAGCAGTTACAAAGGACAACAAGAGACCCAGTACTTC.

V usage is TRBV6-5 and J usage is TRBJ2-1; D perhaps matches TRBD1 (5 bases). The CDR3 is 16 residues long. Between the trimmed V and J ends, which lost 2 bases and 7 bases, there was a span of 18 bases. The germline gives CDR1 MNHEY, CDR2 SVGAGI. The CDR3 DNA sequence: TGTGCCAGCAGTTACCTCCGACAGCAAGTGGGAAATGAGCAGTTCTTC. This codes for CASSYLRQQVGNEQFF.

The chain is built from TRBV28 and TRBJ1-2, with 7 positions matching TRBD1. V gave up 4 bases and J gave up 4 bases; unmatched junction bases: 12. This CDR3 has 16 residues. CDR1 and CDR2 from the germline V gene are MDHEN and SYDVKM. Here the CDR3 DNA reads TGTGCCAGCAGTTCCCCGACCTGGACAGGCCTCTATGGCTACACCTTC. This gives the protein CASSSPTWTGLYGYTF.

A single count supports this clone. The V call is TRBV2, the J call TRBJ2-7; the D is unclear. Trimming removed 4 bases from V and 2 bases from J, with 12 bases in between. CDR3 length equals 14 residues. Germline-derived CDR1 and CDR2 are SNHLY and FYNNEI. CDR3 amino acids: CASSVSRIAYEQYF. CDR3 DNA sequence: TGTGCCAGCAGTGTGAGCAGGATCGCCTACGAGCAGTACTTC.

The rearrangement links TRBV5-5 to TRBJ1-1, with 8 bases lining up with TRBD1. The CDR3 runs 14 residues. The ends lost 2 bases at V and 6 bases at J; junction bases unmatched: 6. The germline gives CDR1 SGHKS, CDR2 YYEKEE (reference sequence). CDR3 in DNA: TGTGCCAGCAGCTTTCCAGGGGGCGCCTCTGAAGCTTTCTTT. Protein product: CASSFPGGASEAFF.

The chain joins TRBV7-9 to TRBJ1-2; 10 bases map to TRBD1. Trimming at V came to 6 bases and at J to 7 bases, leaving 17 bases not matched to a gene. This CDR3 is 17 amino acids long. Germline V CDR1 and CDR2: SEHNR, FQNEAQ (reference sequence). The DNA of the CDR3 is TGTGCCAGCAGAGCGACAGGGGGCGTCTTACTCTTATCTGGCTACACCTTC. It translates to CASRATGGVLLLSGYTF.

V gene TRBV7-6 combines with J gene TRBJ2-5; 8 nucleotides line up with TRBD1. V was pared by 0 bases and J by 1 base, with 4 bases of the junction left unmatched. The CDR3 sequence is 16 residues long. CDR1 is SGHVS, CDR2 FNYEAQ, per germline. CDR3 loop: CASSLAPRGLQETQYF. The CDR3 coding sequence is TGTGCCAGCAGCTTAGCGCCCAGGGGGCTCCAAGAGACCCAGTACTTC.

This clone was detected once. The chain recombines TRBV2 with TRBJ1-5; 8 nucleotides align to TRBD1. The CDR3 totals 14 residues. Germline V gene lookup returns CDR1 SNHLY and CDR2 FYNNEI. Trimming removed 1 base from V and 4 bases from J; junction bases left unmatched: 0. Written as DNA, the CDR3 is TGTGCCAGCAGTGAAGGACAGGGGAATCAGCCCCAGCATTTT. Translating gives CASSEGQGNQPQHF.

The CDR3 loop is CASSNTGGRNTIYF. The CDR3 nucleotides read TGTGCCAGCAGCAACACAGGGGGCCGAAACACCATATATTTT. The chain is built from TRBV6-1 and TRBJ1-3, with 9 bases identical to TRBD1. The V gene end was trimmed by 6 bases and the J gene end by 5 bases; junction bases not matched to a gene: 5. Germline V lookup: CDR1 MNHNS, CDR2 SASEGT. The CDR3 spans 14 residues.

V and J are TRBV19 and TRBJ1-1; 8 positions agree with TRBD1. V dropped 8 bases and J dropped 3; count of bases not matched to a gene: 8. The CDR3 has 14 amino acids. Germline V gene lookup returns CDR1 LNHDA and CDR2 SQIVND (reference sequence). The CDR3 DNA is TGTGCCAGTTTCCAGGGGGCGATGGACACTGAAGCTTTCTTT. This encodes CASFQGAMDTEAFF.

This clone showed up just a few times. The genes are TRBV5-6 and TRBJ1-3; 7 nucleotides match TRBD1. With 3 bases clipped from V and 4 bases from J, the junction kept 7 bases outside the gene matches. This CDR3 has 15 residues. The germline gives CDR1 SGHDT, CDR2 YYEEEE. In nucleotides, the CDR3 is TGTGCCAGCAGCTCACCGACAGGGATGGGAAACACCATATATTTT. This gives the protein CASSSPTGMGNTIYF.

V gene TRBV18 combines with J gene TRBJ2-7; D gene uncertain. The CDR3 is made up of 14 amino acids. Looked up from germline, CDR1 is KGHSH and CDR2 is LQKENI. The V end lost 3 bases, the J end lost 3 bases, and 12 bases lay between the germline ends. The CDR3 reads CASSPSRPNYEQYF. The DNA of the CDR3 is TGTGCCAGCTCACCCTCTAGACCAAACTACGAGCAGTACTTC.

V usage is TRBV19 and J usage is TRBJ1-3; possibly TRBD1 for D (5 bases). Germline V lookup: CDR1 LNHDA, CDR2 SQIVND (reference sequence). Between the trimmed V and J ends, which lost 5 bases and 1 base, there was a span of 6 bases. CDR3 size: 13 residues. The CDR3 DNA is TGTGCCAGTAGTGCAGGGTCTGGAAACACCATATATTTT. This translates into CASSAGSGNTIYF.

The chain links TRBV7-9 to TRBJ1-1; no definite D call. The length of the CDR3 is 13 residues. V was trimmed by 2 bases and J by 6 bases, leaving 10 bases between them. Per the germline V gene, CDR1 is SEHNR and CDR2 is FQNEAQ (reference sequence). The CDR3 loop is CASSLSSKSEAFF. The CDR3 DNA follows: TGTGCCAGCAGCTTATCGAGTAAGTCTGAAGCTTTCTTT.

The chain recombines TRBV18 with TRBJ2-7, with 10 bases fitting TRBD1. V trimming: 6 bases; J trimming: 5 bases; junction bases outside the gene matches: 13. This CDR3 has 16 amino acids. The germline V gene has CDR1 KGHSH and CDR2 LQKENI. This CDR3 is CASSPNLGQGINEQYF. The CDR3 coding sequence is TGTGCCAGCTCCCCTAATTTGGGACAGGGGATCAACGAGCAGTACTTC.

This clone has a single count. The J gene is TRBJ1-2, the V gene TRBV12-5; D perhaps matches TRBD1 (6 bases). The CDR3 has 13 residues. Germline V gives CDR1 LGHNT, CDR2 FRNRAP. Trimming cost V 4 bases and J 6 bases, with 12 bases left between them. The CDR3 loop is CASGWMTGDGYTF. The CDR3 coding sequence is TGTGCTAGTGGTTGGATGACAGGCGATGGCTACACCTTC. The full variable domain, rest sourced from reference TRBV12-5 and TRBJ1-2, is DARVTQTPRHKVTEMGQEVTMRCQPILGHNTVFWYRQTMMQGLELLAYFRNRAPLDDSGMPKDRFSAEMPDATLATLKIQPSEPRDSAVYFCASGWMTGDGYTFGSGTRLTVV.

This clone is a singleton in its sample. The V gene is TRBV11-1, the J gene TRBJ1-4, with 7 nucleotides matching TRBD1. V lost 3 bases and J lost 7; bases outside the gene matches: 2. Germline loops: CDR1 SGHAT, CDR2 FQDESV (reference sequence). CDR3 length equals 13 residues. CDR3 protein: CASSFDRVEKLFF. CDR3 in DNA: TGTGCCAGCAGCTTCGACAGGGTTGAAAAACTGTTTTTT. The full variable domain, rest sourced from reference TRBV11-1 and TRBJ1-4, is EAEVAQSPRYKITEKSQAVAFWCDPISGHATLYWYRQILGQGPELLVQFQDESVVDDSQLPKDRFSAERLKGVDSTLKIQPAELGDSAMYLCASSFDRVEKLFFGSGTQLSVL.

The chain employs TRBV12-1 and TRBJ2-7; the D segment call TRBD1 is taken from the table without a DNA check. TRBV12-1 is termed a pseudogene. The CDR3 consists of 16 residues. The CDR3 is CASSNQDREVVYEQYF. In DNA form, the CDR3 reads TGTGCCAGCAGCAACCAGGACAGGGAGGTTGTCTACGAGCAGTACTTC.

The chain recombines TRBV5-1 with TRBJ2-5; 12 bases map to TRBD2. V trimming: 6 bases; J trimming: 2 bases; junction bases outside the gene matches: 5. Germline CDR1 SGHRS, CDR2 YFSETQ. CDR3 length: 15 residues. CDR3 sequence: CASKRTSGIQETQYF. CDR3 DNA sequence: TGCGCCAGCAAAAGGACTAGCGGGATACAAGAGACCCAGTACTTC.

The V and J genes are TRBV2 and TRBJ2-1; 8 nucleotides match TRBD1. V gave up 5 bases and J gave up 10 bases; unmatched junction bases: 4. CDR3 size: 12 residues. Germline-derived CDR1 and CDR2 are SNHLY and FYNNEI. The CDR3 DNA follows: TGTGCCAGCAGTTGGGACAGGACAGAGCAGTTCTTC. It codes for CASSWDRTEQFF.

The rearrangement links TRBV28 to TRBJ2-7; 10 nucleotides align to TRBD2. With V trimmed by 1 base and J by 5 bases, 8 bases remained unmatched. Germline-derived CDR1 and CDR2 are MDHEN and SYDVKM. This CDR3 spans 16 amino acids. The CDR3 is CASSLSPSGSFDEQYF. The DNA for the CDR3 is TGTGCCAGCAGTTTATCTCCTAGCGGGAGTTTCGACGAGCAGTACTTC.

The chain uses TRBV6-6 and TRBJ1-4; tentative D call: TRBD1 (6 bases). V was pared by 7 bases and J by 7 bases, with 10 bases between. Germline V gives CDR1 MNHNY, CDR2 SVGAGI (reference sequence). The CDR3 loop spans 12 amino acids. The CDR3 DNA reads TGTGCCAGCAACAGGGTCAGTGAAAAACTGTTTTTT. It encodes CASNRVSEKLFF.

This clone was recorded only once. This chain connects TRBV5-1 to TRBJ2-1; 9 bases are a match to TRBD2. Germline CDR1 is SGHRS and CDR2 is YFSETQ. The CDR3 covers 13 residues. Germline trimming cut 7 bases from V and 9 bases from J; bases unmatched to any gene: 8. The CDR3 spells CASRAGGPGEQFF. CDR3 sequence (DNA): TGCGCCAGCCGGGCGGGGGGGCCGGGTGAGCAGTTCTTC. Based on the CDR3 plus reference TRBV5-1 and TRBJ2-1, the full variable domain is KAGVTQTPRYLIKTRGQQVTLSCSPISGHRSVSWYQQTPGQGLQFLFEYFSETQRNKGNFPGRFSGRQFSNSRSEMNVSTLELGDSALYLCASRAGGPGEQFFGPGTRLTVL.

This clone showed up just a few times. The V and J genes are TRBV2 and TRBJ1-2; 8 positions agree with TRBD1. Germline values: CDR1 SNHLY, CDR2 FYNNEI. The CDR3 totals 14 residues. V lost 10 bases and J lost 4; bases outside the gene matches: 11. The DNA of the CDR3 is TGTGCCACCGCAGGGGGCGAGGACGCCTATGGCTACACCTTC. This encodes CATAGGEDAYGYTF. The full variable domain, in which reference TRBV2 and TRBJ1-2 provide the parts outside the CDR3, is EPEVTQTPSHQVTQMGQEVILRCVPISNHLYFYWYRQILGQKVEFLVSFYNNEISEKSEIFDDQFSVERPDGSNFTLKIRSTKLEDSAMYFCATAGGEDAYGYTFGSGTRLTVV.